This T cell receptor (beta chain) was captured by sequencing in a study of blood T cell repertoires in COVID-19. This clone was observed a few times. From germline, CDR1 is MGHRA and CDR2 YSYEKL. V shed 3 bases and J 5 bases; nucleotides not matched to a gene: 5. CDR3 length equals 15 residues. In the source study's methods: Quantification of nucleated cells was approximated via reference gene primer amplification. Repertoires were generated with immunoSEQ multiplex PCR, while TCRdb's copy carries only in-frame clones and drops some. The DNA gave D and trimming, while V, J and clone size come from that table. The data hold fewer than 200,000 clones, with around two thirds observed a single time.

This sequence joins TRBV4-1 and TRBJ2-7; 12 nucleotides align to TRBD2. The TCR was taken from a woman at least 80 years old with acute or convalescent COVID-19. The specimen sequenced was peripheral blood. CDR3 DNA sequence: TGCGCCAGCAGCCAGTCTAGCGGGAGGGGTAACGAGCAGTACTTC. It codes for CASSQSSGRGNEQYF.